At least ten counts were recorded for the clone carrying this T cell receptor (beta chain). Its antigen is undetermined. This CDR3 region has 14 residues. Deletions cut 3 bases from V and 2 bases from J, with 11 bases between. Germline assignment: CDR1 MGHRA and CDR2 YSYEKL. The source of the sample is a study of molecular identifiers for immune sequencing clone quantification. The use of previously described methods and listed TCR primers produced the bulk TCR libraries. Each CDR3 protein gets one entry after TCRdb re-called the PCR reads with MiXCR. The table has hundreds of thousands of distinct CDR3 sequences, around 21% seen once. General study findings and limits: Identical barcode-sharing TCR molecules could lead to underestimated sizes for highly expanded clones.

For naive CD8 T cells, sorting used the CD8+CD4-CCR7+CD45RA+ phenotype. The V gene is TRBV4-1, the J gene TRBJ2-7; D unclear. Material for sequencing was naive CD8+ T cells from blood, with Jurkat cell RNA spiked in. Regarding subset: FACS-sorted CD8+CD4-CCR7+CD45RA+ naive T cells. The TCR originated in a human donor in good health. Some libraries in this study had Jurkat cell RNA spiked in. This CDR3 is CASSHVPSAYEQYF. The CDR3, as DNA: TGCGCCAGCAGCCATGTACCATCCGCCTACGAGCAGTACTTC.